This TCR beta chain was sequenced for a study of CD8+CD57+ T cells in acquired aplastic anemia. Profiling that covered TCR beta VDJ and CDR3 relied on genomic DNA as its template. Each CDR3 protein gets one entry after TCRdb re-called the reads with MiXCR. The sample has hundreds of thousands of distinct CDR3 sequences; 25% to 40% are singletons. Patients selected for sequencing had displayed CD8+CD57+ cell expansion by flow cytometry. This sequence was found in a human donor with aplastic anemia. The specimen sequenced was sorted CD4+, CD8+, or CD8+CD57+ T cells (not recorded which) from PBMCs.

The CDR3, as DNA: TGTGCTAGTAAATGGACGGCTGAAAAACTGTTTTTT. This encodes CASKWTAEKLFF. The chain uses TRBV25-1 and TRBJ1-4; D remains unclear. From germline, CDR1 is MGHDK and CDR2 SYGVNS. The CDR3 consists of 12 residues.